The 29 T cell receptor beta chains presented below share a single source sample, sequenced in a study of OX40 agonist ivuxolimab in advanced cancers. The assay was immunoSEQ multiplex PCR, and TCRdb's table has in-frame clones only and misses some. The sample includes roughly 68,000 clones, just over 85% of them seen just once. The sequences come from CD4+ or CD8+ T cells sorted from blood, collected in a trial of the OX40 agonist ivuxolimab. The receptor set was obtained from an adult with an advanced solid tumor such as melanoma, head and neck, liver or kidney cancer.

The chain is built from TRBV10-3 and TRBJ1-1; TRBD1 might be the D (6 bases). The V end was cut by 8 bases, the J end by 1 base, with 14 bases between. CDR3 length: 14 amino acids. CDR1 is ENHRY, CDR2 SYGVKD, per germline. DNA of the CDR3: TGTGCCATCTCCTCCGGGACAACGAACACTGAAGCTTTCTTT. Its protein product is CAISSGTTNTEAFF.

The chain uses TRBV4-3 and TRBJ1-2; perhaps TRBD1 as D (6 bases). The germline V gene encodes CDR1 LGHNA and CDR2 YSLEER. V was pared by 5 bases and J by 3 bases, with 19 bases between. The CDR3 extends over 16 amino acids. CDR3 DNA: TGCGCCAGCAGCATCACCGTCGGGGGGCTCGACTATGGCTACACCTTC. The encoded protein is CASSITVGGLDYGYTF.

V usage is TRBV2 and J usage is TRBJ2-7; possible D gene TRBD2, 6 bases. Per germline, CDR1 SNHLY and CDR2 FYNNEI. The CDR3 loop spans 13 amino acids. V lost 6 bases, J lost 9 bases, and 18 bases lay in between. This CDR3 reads CASRREAAGPQYF. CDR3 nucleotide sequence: TGTGCCAGCAGAAGGGAGGCAGCCGGACCGCAGTACTTC.

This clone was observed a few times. CDR3 in amino acids: CASSLSGRQNEKLFF. For the CDR3, the DNA is TGTGCCAGCAGCTTATCGGGACGGCAAAATGAAAAACTGTTTTTT. This chain links TRBV5-6 with TRBJ1-4; a possible D gene is TRBD1 (5 bases). V dropped 2 bases and J dropped 5 bases, with 13 bases sitting between them. This CDR3 has 15 residues. CDR1 is SGHDT and CDR2 is YYEEEE in the germline V gene.

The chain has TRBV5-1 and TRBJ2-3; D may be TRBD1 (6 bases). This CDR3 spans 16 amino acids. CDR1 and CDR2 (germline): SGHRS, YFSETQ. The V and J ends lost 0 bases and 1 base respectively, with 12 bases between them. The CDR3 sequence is CASSLGRTARTDTQYF. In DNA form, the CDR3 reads TGCGCCAGCAGCTTGGGCCGGACAGCTCGCACAGATACGCAGTATTTT.

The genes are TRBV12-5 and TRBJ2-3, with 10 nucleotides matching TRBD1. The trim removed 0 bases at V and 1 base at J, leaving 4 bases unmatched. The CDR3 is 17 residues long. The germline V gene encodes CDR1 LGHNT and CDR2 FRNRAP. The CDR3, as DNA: TGTGCTAGTGGTTTGGTACGAGGGACAGGGGGCACAGATACGCAGTATTTT. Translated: CASGLVRGTGGTDTQYF.

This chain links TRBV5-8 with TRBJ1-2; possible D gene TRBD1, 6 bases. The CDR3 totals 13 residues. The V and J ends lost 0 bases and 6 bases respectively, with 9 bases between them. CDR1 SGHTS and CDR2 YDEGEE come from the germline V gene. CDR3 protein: CASSLVAGDGYTF. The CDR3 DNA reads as TGTGCCAGCAGCTTGGTGGCAGGGGATGGCTACACCTTC.

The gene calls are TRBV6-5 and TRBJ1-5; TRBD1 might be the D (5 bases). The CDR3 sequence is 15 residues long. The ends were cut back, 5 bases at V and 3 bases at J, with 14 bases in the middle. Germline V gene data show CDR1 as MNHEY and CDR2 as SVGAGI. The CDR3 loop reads CASSPRGTNNQPQHF. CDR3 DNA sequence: TGTGCCAGCAGTCCTCGCGGGACTAACAATCAGCCCCAGCATTTT.

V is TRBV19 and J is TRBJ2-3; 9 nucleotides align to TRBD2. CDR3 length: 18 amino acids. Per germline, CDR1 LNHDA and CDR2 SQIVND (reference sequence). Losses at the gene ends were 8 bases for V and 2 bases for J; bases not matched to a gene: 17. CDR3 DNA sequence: TGTGCCAGTTCTACCCCTTCTAGCGGGGAGACCAACACAGATACGCAGTATTTT. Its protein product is CASSTPSSGETNTDTQYF.

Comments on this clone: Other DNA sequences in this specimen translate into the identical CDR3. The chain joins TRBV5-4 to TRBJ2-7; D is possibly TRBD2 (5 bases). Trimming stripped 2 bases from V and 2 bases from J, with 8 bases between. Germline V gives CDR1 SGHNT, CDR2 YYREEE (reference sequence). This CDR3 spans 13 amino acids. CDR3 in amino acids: CASSFTGTYEQYF. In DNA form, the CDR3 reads TGTGCCAGCAGCTTTACGGGGACCTACGAGCAGTACTTC.

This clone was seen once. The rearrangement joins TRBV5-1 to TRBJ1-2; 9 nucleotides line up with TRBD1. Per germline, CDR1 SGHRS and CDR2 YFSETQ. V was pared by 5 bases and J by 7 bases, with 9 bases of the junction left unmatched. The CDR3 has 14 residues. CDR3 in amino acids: CASRSRQGDIGYTF. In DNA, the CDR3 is TGCGCCAGCAGGAGTAGACAGGGGGACATTGGCTACACCTTC.

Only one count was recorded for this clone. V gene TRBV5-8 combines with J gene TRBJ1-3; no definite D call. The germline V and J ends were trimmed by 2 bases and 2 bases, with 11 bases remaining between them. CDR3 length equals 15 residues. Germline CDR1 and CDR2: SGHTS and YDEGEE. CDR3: CASSFYMGTGNTIYF. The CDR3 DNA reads TGTGCCAGCAGCTTTTATATGGGAACTGGAAACACCATATATTTT.

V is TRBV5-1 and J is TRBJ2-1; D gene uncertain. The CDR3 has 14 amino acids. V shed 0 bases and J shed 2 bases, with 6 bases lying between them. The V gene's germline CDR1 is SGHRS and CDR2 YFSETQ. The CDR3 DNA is TGCGCCAGCAGCTTGGGATCCACCTACAATGAGCAGTTCTTC. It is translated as CASSLGSTYNEQFF.

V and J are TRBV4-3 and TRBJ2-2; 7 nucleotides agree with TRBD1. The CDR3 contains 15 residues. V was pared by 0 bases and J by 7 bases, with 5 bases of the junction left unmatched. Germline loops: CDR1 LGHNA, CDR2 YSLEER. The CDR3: CASSQDTTGVGELFF. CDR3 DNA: TGCGCCAGCAGCCAAGATACTACAGGGGTCGGGGAGCTGTTTTTT.

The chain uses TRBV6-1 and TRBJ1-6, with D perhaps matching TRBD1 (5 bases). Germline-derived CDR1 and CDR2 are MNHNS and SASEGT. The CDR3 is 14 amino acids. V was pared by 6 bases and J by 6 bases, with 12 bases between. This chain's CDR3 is CASSRDRSNSPLHF. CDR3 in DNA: TGTGCCAGCAGCCGGGACCGATCTAATTCACCCCTCCACTTT.

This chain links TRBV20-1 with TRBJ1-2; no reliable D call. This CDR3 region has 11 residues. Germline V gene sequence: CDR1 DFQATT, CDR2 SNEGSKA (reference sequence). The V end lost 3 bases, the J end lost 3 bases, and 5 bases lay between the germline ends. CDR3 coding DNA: TGCAGTGCTAGTCAAGACTATGGCTACACCTTC. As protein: CSASQDYGYTF.

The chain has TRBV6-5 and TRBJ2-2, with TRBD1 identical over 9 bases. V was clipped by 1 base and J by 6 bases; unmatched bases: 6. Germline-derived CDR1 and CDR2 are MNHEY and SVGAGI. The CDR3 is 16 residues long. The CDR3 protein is CASSYLGQGHPGELFF. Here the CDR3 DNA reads TGTGCCAGCAGTTACTTGGGACAGGGTCACCCCGGGGAGCTGTTTTTT.

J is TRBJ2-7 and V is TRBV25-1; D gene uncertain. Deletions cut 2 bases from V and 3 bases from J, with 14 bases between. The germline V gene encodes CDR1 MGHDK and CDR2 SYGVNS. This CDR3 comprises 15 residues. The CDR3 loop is CASSEKPGAFYEQYF. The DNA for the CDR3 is TGTGCCAGCAGTGAAAAACCCGGAGCCTTCTACGAGCAGTACTTC.

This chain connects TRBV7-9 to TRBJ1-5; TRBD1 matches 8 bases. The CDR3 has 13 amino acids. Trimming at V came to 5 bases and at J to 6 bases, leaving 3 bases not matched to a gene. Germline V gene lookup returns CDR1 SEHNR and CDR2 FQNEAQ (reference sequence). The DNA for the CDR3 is TGTGCCAGCAGCACCCAGGGGGCTCAGCCCCAGCATTTT. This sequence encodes CASSTQGAQPQHF. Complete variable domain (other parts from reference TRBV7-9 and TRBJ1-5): DTGVSQNPRHKITKRGQNVTFRCDPISEHNRLYWYRQTLGQGPEFLTYFQNEAQLEKSRLLSDRFSAERPKGSFSTLEIQRTEQGDSAMYLCASSTQGAQPQHFGDGTRLSIL.

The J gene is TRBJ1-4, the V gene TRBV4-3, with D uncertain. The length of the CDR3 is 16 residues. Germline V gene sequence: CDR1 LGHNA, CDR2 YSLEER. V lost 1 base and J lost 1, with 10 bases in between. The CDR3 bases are TGCGCCAGCAGCCAAGGGTCGGGCAGAACTAATGAAAAACTGTTTTTT. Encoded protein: CASSQGSGRTNEKLFF.

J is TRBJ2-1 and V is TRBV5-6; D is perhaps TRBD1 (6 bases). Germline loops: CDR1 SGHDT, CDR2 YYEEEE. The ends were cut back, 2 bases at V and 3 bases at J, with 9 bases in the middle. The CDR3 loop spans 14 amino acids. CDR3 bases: TGTGCCAGCAGCTTAGGACAGTTCTACAATGAGCAGTTCTTC. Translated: CASSLGQFYNEQFF.

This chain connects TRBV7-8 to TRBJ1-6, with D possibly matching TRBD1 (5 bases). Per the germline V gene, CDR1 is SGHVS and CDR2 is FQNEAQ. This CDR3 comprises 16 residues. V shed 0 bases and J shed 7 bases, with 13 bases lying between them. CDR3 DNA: TGTGCCAGCAGCTTAGCAAGGGGATCAGGAAATTCACCCCTCCACTTT. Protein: CASSLARGSGNSPLHF.

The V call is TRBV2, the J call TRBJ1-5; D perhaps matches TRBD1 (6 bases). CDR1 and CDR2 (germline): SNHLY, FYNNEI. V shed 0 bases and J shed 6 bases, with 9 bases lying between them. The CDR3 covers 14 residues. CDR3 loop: CASSEARGGQPQHF. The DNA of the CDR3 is TGTGCCAGCAGTGAAGCCAGGGGAGGTCAGCCCCAGCATTTT.

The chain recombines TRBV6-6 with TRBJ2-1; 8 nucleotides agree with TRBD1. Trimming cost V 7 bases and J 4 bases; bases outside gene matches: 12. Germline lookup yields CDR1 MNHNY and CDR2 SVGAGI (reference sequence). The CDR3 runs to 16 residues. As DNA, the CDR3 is TGTGCCAGCAAAAGTTACCCCACAGGGGGGTACAATGAGCAGTTCTTC. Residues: CASKSYPTGGYNEQFF.

Here the CDR3 DNA reads TGCGCCAGCAGCTTAGAGAGGCGGACGAACACTGAAGCTTTCTTT. This gives the protein CASSLERRTNTEAFF. The J gene is TRBJ1-1, the V gene TRBV5-1; no definite D call. This CDR3 is 15 amino acids long. With 2 bases removed from V and 1 base from J, the gap between germline ends came to 12 bases. CDR1 is SGHRS and CDR2 is YFSETQ in the germline V gene. The full variable domain, rest sourced from reference TRBV5-1 and TRBJ1-1, is KAGVTQTPRYLIKTRGQQVTLSCSPISGHRSVSWYQQTPGQGLQFLFEYFSETQRNKGNFPGRFSGRQFSNSRSEMNVSTLELGDSALYLCASSLERRTNTEAFFGQGTRLTVV.

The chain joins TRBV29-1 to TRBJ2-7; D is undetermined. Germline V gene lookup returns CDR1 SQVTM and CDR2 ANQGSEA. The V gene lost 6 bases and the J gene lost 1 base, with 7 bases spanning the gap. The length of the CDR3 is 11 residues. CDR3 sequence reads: CSVTYSYEQYF. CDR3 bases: TGCAGCGTGACATATTCCTACGAGCAGTACTTC.

DNA for the CDR3: TGCGCCAGCAGCTTGGGGGACAGGGGCCAGGCGGGGAGAAACACTGAAGCTTTCTTT. It is translated as CASSLGDRGQAGRNTEAFF. The chain is built from TRBV5-1 and TRBJ1-1; 10 nucleotides agree with TRBD1. The CDR3 length is 19 residues. V lost 0 bases to trimming and J lost 2 bases; unmatched junction nucleotides: 13. Germline CDR1 is SGHRS and CDR2 is YFSETQ.

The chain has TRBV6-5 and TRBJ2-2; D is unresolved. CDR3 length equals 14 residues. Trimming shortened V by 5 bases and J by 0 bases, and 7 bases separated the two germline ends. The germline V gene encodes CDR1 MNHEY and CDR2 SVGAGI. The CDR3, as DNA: TGTGCCAGCAGTACCCGGGCGAACACCGGGGAGCTGTTTTTT. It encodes CASSTRANTGELFF.

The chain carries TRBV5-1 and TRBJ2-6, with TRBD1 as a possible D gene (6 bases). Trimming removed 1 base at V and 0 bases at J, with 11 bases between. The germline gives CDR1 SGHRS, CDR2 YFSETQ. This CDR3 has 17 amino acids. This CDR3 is CASSLSGQPSGANVLTF. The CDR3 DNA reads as TGCGCCAGCAGCTTGAGCGGACAGCCCTCTGGGGCCAACGTCCTGACTTTC.